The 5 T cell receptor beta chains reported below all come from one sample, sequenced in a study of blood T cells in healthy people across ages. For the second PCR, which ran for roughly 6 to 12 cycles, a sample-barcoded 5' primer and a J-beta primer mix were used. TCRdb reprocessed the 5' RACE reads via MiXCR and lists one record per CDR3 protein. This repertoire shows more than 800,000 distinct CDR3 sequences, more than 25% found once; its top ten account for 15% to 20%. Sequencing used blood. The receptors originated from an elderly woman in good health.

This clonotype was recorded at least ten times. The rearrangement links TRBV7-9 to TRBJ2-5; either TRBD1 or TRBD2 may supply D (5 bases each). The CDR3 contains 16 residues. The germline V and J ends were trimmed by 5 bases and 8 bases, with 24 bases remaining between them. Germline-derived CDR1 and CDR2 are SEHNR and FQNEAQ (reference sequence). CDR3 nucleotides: TGTGCCAGCAGCGCGAGCCCCGGGACGCGTCGTGGCACCCAGTACTTC. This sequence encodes CASSASPGTRRGTQYF. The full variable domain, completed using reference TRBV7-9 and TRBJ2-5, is DTGVSQNPRHKITKRGQNVTFRCDPISEHNRLYWYRQTLGQGPEFLTYFQNEAQLEKSRLLSDRFSAERPKGSFSTLEIQRTEQGDSAMYLCASSASPGTRRGTQYFGPGTRLLVL.

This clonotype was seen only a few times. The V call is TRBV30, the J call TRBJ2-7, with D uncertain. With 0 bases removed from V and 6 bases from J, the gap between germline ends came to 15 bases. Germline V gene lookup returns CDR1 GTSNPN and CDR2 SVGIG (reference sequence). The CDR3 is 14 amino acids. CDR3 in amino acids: CAWSVLSVRSEQYF. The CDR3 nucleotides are TGTGCCTGGAGTGTATTATCGGTAAGGAGCGAGCAGTACTTC. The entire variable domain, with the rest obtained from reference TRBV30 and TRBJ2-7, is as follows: SQTIHQWPATLVQPVGSPLSLECTVEGTSNPNLYWYRQAAGRGLQLLFYSVGIGQISSEVPQNLSASRPQDRQFILSSKKLLLSDSGFYLCAWSVLSVRSEQYFGPGTRLTVT.

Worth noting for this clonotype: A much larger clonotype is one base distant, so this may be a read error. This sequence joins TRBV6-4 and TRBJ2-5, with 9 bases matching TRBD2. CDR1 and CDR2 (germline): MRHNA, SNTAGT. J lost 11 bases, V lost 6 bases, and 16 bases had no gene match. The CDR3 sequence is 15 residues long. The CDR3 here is CASRREAGGFDEQYF. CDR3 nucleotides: TGTGCCAGCAGACGCGAAGCGGGGGGATTTGATGAGCAGTACTTC.

The CDR3 protein is CASSLDTRSNEKLFF. CDR3 DNA sequence: TGTGCCAGCAGCTTAGACACCAGATCCAATGAAAAACTGTTTTTT. The chain uses TRBV7-2 and TRBJ1-4; D is undetermined. The CDR3 loop spans 15 amino acids. CDR1 and CDR2 from the germline V gene are SGHTA and FQGNSA. Trimming cost V 1 base and J 5 bases, with 11 bases left between them.

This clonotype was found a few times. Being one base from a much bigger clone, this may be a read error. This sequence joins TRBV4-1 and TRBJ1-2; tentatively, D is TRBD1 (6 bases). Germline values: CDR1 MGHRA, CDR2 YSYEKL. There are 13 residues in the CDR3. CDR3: CASSQEGQRGYNF. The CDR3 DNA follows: TGCGCCAGCAGCCAAGAAGGACAGAGGGGCTACAACTTC.